The clone carrying this T cell receptor (beta chain) was seen only once. What it binds is unknown. From germline, CDR1 is MNHEY and CDR2 SVGAGI. The V gene lost 5 bases and the J gene lost 3 bases, with 13 bases spanning the gap. The CDR3 has 14 amino acids. Profiling relied on immunoSEQ multiplex PCR, and the TCRdb table lists in-frame clones only, not all of them. The data show 46,000 or so clones, about 88% seen once. These data come from a study of OX40 agonist ivuxolimab in advanced cancers. At the level of the study: Dose-escalation patients had hepatocellular carcinoma, melanoma, renal cell or head and neck cancer.

Overall study results and limits: In the 0.1 to 3.0 mg/kg range, CD4+ and CD8+ blood T cells had expanded clonally by week 6. The authors did not determine the antigen specificity of the expanded peripheral T cells. Averaging showed that CD8+ T cells had more expanded clones than CD4+ did.

The rearrangement uses TRBV6-5 and TRBJ1-1, with D uncertain. The TCR was taken from an adult with an advanced solid tumor such as melanoma, head and neck, liver or kidney cancer. Material: CD4+ or CD8+ T cells sorted from blood, obtained in a trial of the OX40 agonist ivuxolimab. The CDR3 loop reads CASSPSGDYTEAFF. As DNA, the CDR3 is TGTGCCAGCAGTCCCTCAGGAGATTACACTGAAGCTTTCTTT.